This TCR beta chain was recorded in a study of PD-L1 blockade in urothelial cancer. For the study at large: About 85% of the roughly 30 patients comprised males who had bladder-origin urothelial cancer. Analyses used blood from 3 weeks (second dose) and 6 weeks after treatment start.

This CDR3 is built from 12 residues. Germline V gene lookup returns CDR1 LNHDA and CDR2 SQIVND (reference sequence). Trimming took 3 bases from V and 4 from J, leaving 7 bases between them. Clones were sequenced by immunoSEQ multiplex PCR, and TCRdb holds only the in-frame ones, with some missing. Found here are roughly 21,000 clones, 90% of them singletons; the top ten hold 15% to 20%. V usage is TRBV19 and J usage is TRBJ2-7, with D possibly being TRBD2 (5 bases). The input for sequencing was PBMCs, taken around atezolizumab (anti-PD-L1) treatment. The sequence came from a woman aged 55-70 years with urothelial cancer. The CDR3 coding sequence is TGTGCCAGTAGTATTCCGGGGTACGAGCAGTACTTC. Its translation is CASSIPGYEQYF.